A single sample is the source of the 14 T cell receptor beta chains below, sequenced in a study of blood T cells in healthy people across ages. Then a second PCR, running about 6 to 11 cycles, was carried out with a sample-barcoded 5' primer and a J-beta primer mix. Via MiXCR, TCRdb re-called the 5' RACE reads, giving one row per CDR3 protein. The sample lists approximately 1.5 million distinct CDR3 sequences, 35% to 45% occurring once. Source material: blood. These receptors originate from a woman under 30 in good health.

This clonotype was counted a single time. Compared with germline, one end of the junction differs, possibly owing to a read error. For the CDR3, the DNA is TGTGCCAGCAGCTTACAGGGGGCCGTTAATTTACCCCTCCACTTT. Translating gives CASSLQGAVNLPLHF. The chain carries TRBV2 and TRBJ1-6; 9 bases fit TRBD1. Germline values: CDR1 SNHLY, CDR2 FYNNEI. This CDR3 is built from 15 residues.

The V and J genes are TRBV29-1 and TRBJ2-5, with 12 bases fitting TRBD1. The DNA end is a closer match to TRBJ2-7, so the J assignment may be wrong. Germline values: CDR1 SQVTM, CDR2 ANQGSEA. CDR3 length equals 15 residues. The CDR3 bases are TGCAGCGTCGTCTCCGGGACAGGGGGCATCTACGAGCAGTACTTC. Translated: CSVVSGTGGIYEQYF.

This rearrangement joins TRBV6-5 to TRBJ2-1, with D possibly matching TRBD2 (6 bases). V shed 5 bases and J shed 4 bases, with 15 bases lying between them. Germline assignment: CDR1 MNHEY and CDR2 SVGAGI. This CDR3 is built from 15 residues. The CDR3 protein is CASSGRLESYNEQFF. The CDR3 DNA sequence: TGTGCCAGCAGTGGACGACTAGAGTCATACAATGAGCAGTTCTTC.

J is TRBJ1-6 and V is TRBV20-1; D is uncertain. The CDR3 length is 15 residues. The V and J ends lost 6 bases and 0 bases respectively, with 12 bases between them. Germline values: CDR1 DFQATT, CDR2 SNEGSKA (reference sequence). CDR3 DNA: TGCAGTGCCCCCGACGGAGGCTCCTATAATTCACCCCTCCACTTT. This translates into CSAPDGGSYNSPLHF.

This clonotype was found many times. V usage is TRBV6-5 and J usage is TRBJ2-6; D gene uncertain. V lost 4 bases and J 0 bases, leaving 10 bases between the germline ends. The CDR3 consists of 16 residues. Germline V gene lookup returns CDR1 MNHEY and CDR2 SVGAGI. The CDR3 loop reads CASSSFRISGANVLTF. CDR3 in DNA: TGTGCCAGCAGTTCTTTCAGAATCTCTGGGGCCAACGTCCTGACTTTC.

V and J are TRBV28 and TRBJ2-7; D is ambiguous. Trimming left V 4 bases short and J 5 bases short, with 15 bases between. This CDR3 comprises 14 residues. Germline V gene sequence: CDR1 MDHEN, CDR2 SYDVKM. The CDR3 DNA reads TGTGCCAGCAGTTCGCCGTTGGTGAGCCACGAGCAGTACTTC. This codes for CASSSPLVSHEQYF.

With regard to this clonotype: A much larger clone lies one base from this, so it may be a read error. This chain joins TRBV20-1 and TRBJ2-7, with D perhaps TRBD1 (6 bases). Germline loops: CDR1 DFQATT, CDR2 SNEGSKA (reference sequence). This CDR3 has 13 residues. The CDR3 spells CNASGGSSYEQYF. In DNA form, the CDR3 reads TGCAATGCTAGTGGGGGCAGTTCCTACGAGCAGTACTTC.

J is TRBJ1-5 and V is TRBV6-1, with TRBD1 matching over 7 bases. V was clipped by 11 bases and J by 7 bases; unmatched bases: 17. Germline loops: CDR1 MNHNS, CDR2 SASEGT. CDR3 size: 15 residues. As DNA, the CDR3 is TGTGCCGCGGGGCAGGGGGAGGGCACAAGACAGCCCCAGCATTTT. Its translation: CAAGQGEGTRQPQHF.

J is TRBJ1-2 and V is TRBV20-1, with 7 bases that match TRBD1. The length of the CDR3 is 15 residues. The V gene end was trimmed by 1 base and the J gene end by 8 bases; junction bases not matched to a gene: 13. Germline V gives CDR1 DFQATT, CDR2 SNEGSKA (reference sequence). In DNA form, the CDR3 reads TGCAGTGCTAGAGCCCCGGGACAGAATTTATGCGGCTACACCTTC. It yields the protein CSARAPGQNLCGYTF.

The chain couples TRBV27 to TRBJ1-1; the D gene is possibly TRBD1 (6 bases). Germline CDR1 reads MNHEY; CDR2 reads SMNVEV (reference sequence). The CDR3 has 16 residues. The V gene lost 2 bases and the J gene lost 2 bases, with 15 bases spanning the gap. CDR3 in amino acids: CASSLVDSLGNTEAFF. The CDR3 nucleotides are TGTGCCAGCAGTTTAGTGGACAGTCTCGGTAACACTGAAGCTTTCTTT.

This clonotype was seen a handful of times. The J gene is TRBJ2-1, the V gene TRBV20-1, with D possibly TRBD2 on 5 matching bases. Germline loops: CDR1 DFQATT, CDR2 SNEGSKA (reference sequence). The CDR3 is 11 residues long. V gave up 6 bases and J gave up 10 bases, with 13 bases separating them. The CDR3 DNA is TGCAGTGCAACCGCCTCGGGGGAGCAGTTCTTC. Residues: CSATASGEQFF.

The rearrangement uses TRBV11-2 and TRBJ2-5; 11 bases fit TRBD2. Germline V CDR1 and CDR2: SGHAT, FQNNGV. The CDR3 consists of 16 residues. Unmatched junction bases numbered 5, after V lost 4 bases and J lost 1 base. The CDR3 region has the DNA TGTGCCAGCAGCTCCCAGGGACTAGCGGCCCAAGAGACCCAGTACTTC. This sequence encodes CASSSQGLAAQETQYF.

This clonotype has just a few counts. The J gene is TRBJ1-2, the V gene TRBV20-1; D unresolved. CDR3 size: 11 residues. The V and J ends lost 3 bases and 7 bases respectively, with 9 bases between them. Germline loops: CDR1 DFQATT, CDR2 SNEGSKA (reference sequence). The CDR3 DNA is TGCAGTGCTAGTACCGGGATTGGCTACACCTTC. Translated, it gives CSASTGIGYTF.

V usage is TRBV3-1 and J usage is TRBJ2-5; 7 nucleotides match TRBD2. This CDR3 contains 13 residues. With V trimmed by 3 bases and J by 3 bases, 1 base remained unmatched. Per the germline V gene, CDR1 is LGHDT and CDR2 is YNNKEL (reference sequence). The CDR3 DNA is TGTGCCAGCAGCCACAGCGGGGAAGAGACCCAGTACTTC. It translates to CASSHSGEETQYF.